The 15 T cell receptor beta chains in this list originate from one sample, sequenced in a study of T cell changes during pregnancy in multiple sclerosis. Assay: immunoSEQ multiplex PCR; the TCRdb copy retains only in-frame clones and omits some. The top ten clones hold about 2% of a sample with some 64,000 clones, about 92% of them seen once. The sequenced sample was peripheral blood, obtained in the second trimester of pregnancy. The receptors stem from a female donor in good health, enrolled as a control in a pregnancy study.

The CDR3 reads CASSPGLQTGELFF. The CDR3 nucleotides are TGCGCCAGCAGCCCGGGACTCCAGACCGGGGAGCTGTTTTTT. The chain employs TRBV5-1 and TRBJ2-2, with TRBD2 as a possible D gene (6 bases). This CDR3 region has 14 residues. The germline V gene encodes CDR1 SGHRS and CDR2 YFSETQ. The germline V and J ends were trimmed by 4 bases and 5 bases, with 12 bases remaining between them.

The chain recombines TRBV29-1 with TRBJ2-7; D perhaps matches TRBD1 (6 bases). The CDR3 is 12 residues long. The V end was cut by 3 bases, the J end by 6 bases, with 12 bases between. In germline, CDR1 is SQVTM, CDR2 ANQGSEA. CDR3: CSVEGTPCEQYF. The CDR3 coding sequence is TGCAGCGTTGAGGGGACACCCTGCGAGCAGTACTTC.

The J gene is TRBJ1-2, the V gene TRBV2; D might be TRBD1 (6 bases). The CDR3 runs 13 residues. V was shortened by 3 bases and J by 6 bases, with 11 bases between the two germline ends. Looked up from germline, CDR1 is SNHLY and CDR2 is FYNNEI. The DNA of the CDR3 is TGTGCCAGCAGTGAGTGGAAGGGGGATGGCTACACCTTC. Its translation: CASSEWKGDGYTF.

The genes are TRBV4-1 and TRBJ2-7, with D possibly being TRBD1 (6 bases). Germline assignment: CDR1 MGHRA and CDR2 YSYEKL. V gave up 6 bases and J gave up 0 bases, with 12 bases separating them. This CDR3 is 14 amino acids long. The CDR3 sequence is CASSSDRHSYEQYF. CDR3 in DNA: TGCGCCAGCAGTTCCGACAGGCACTCCTACGAGCAGTACTTC.

V gene TRBV27 combines with J gene TRBJ1-2; tentative D call: TRBD1 (5 bases). Germline V gives CDR1 MNHEY, CDR2 SMNVEV (reference sequence). Between the trimmed V and J ends, which lost 6 bases and 7 bases, there was a span of 15 bases. The CDR3 consists of 13 residues. DNA for the CDR3: TGTGCCAGCAGCCGCGGGGGGATCGCTGGCTACACCTTC. Its protein is CASSRGGIAGYTF.

V and J are TRBV28 and TRBJ2-3; D possibly corresponds to TRBD2 (5 bases). V lost 5 bases, J lost 0 bases, and 15 bases lay in between. This CDR3 has 16 residues. CDR1 MDHEN and CDR2 SYDVKM come from the germline V gene. The CDR3 coding sequence is TGTGCCAGCAGTGAGGTGAGGGCTCCGAGCACAGATACGCAGTATTTT. Its protein product is CASSEVRAPSTDTQYF.

The rearrangement joins TRBV6-1 to TRBJ2-1; TRBD1 matches 9 bases. Germline CDR1 reads MNHNS; CDR2 reads SASEGT. Trimming cost V 8 bases and J 5 bases; bases outside gene matches: 4. CDR3 length: 13 amino acids. CDR3 nucleotides: TGTGCCAGCCTGACAGGGGGACACAATGAGCAGTTCTTC. It specifies CASLTGGHNEQFF.

The CDR3 nucleotides are TGTGCCAGCAGCCCGAGGACAGGAGGCCTCGAGCAGTACTTC. Protein: CASSPRTGGLEQYF. This sequence joins TRBV6-6 and TRBJ2-7, with TRBD1 matching over 7 bases. The ends lost 6 bases at V and 6 bases at J; junction bases unmatched: 11. The CDR3 totals 14 residues. Germline CDR1 MNHNY, CDR2 SVGAGI (reference sequence).

This clone was seen only a few times. The chain uses TRBV7-9 and TRBJ1-1; no firm D call. The CDR3 spans 17 residues. The germline V gene encodes CDR1 SEHNR and CDR2 FQNEAQ (reference sequence). V dropped 3 bases and J dropped 0 bases, with 17 bases sitting between them. In nucleotides, the CDR3 is TGTGCCAGCAGCTTCCTTAGTACGGGTAACATGAACACTGAAGCTTTCTTT. Translation gives CASSFLSTGNMNTEAFF.

The chain joins TRBV20-1 to TRBJ2-1; D gene ambiguous. Trimming took off 4 bases at V and 9 bases at J, with 10 bases between the two ends. The CDR3 runs to 11 residues. CDR1 DFQATT and CDR2 SNEGSKA come from the germline V gene (reference sequence). CDR3 DNA: TGCAGTGCTATTTACATTTCTGAGCAGTTCTTC. Protein product: CSAIYISEQFF.

This chain connects TRBV7-9 to TRBJ2-7; unclear D gene. Germline V gene sequence: CDR1 SEHNR, CDR2 FQNEAQ (reference sequence). The CDR3 is made up of 15 amino acids. The germline V and J ends were trimmed by 5 bases and 6 bases, with 20 bases remaining between them. CDR3 DNA sequence: TGTGCCAGCAGCCCCCGTGGCATGTCTTCTTCCGAGCAGTACTTC. Translation: CASSPRGMSSSEQYF. The full variable domain, with the rest looked up from reference TRBV7-9 and TRBJ2-7, is DTGVSQNPRHKITKRGQNVTFRCDPISEHNRLYWYRQTLGQGPEFLTYFQNEAQLEKSRLLSDRFSAERPKGSFSTLEIQRTEQGDSAMYLCASSPRGMSSSEQYFGPGTRLTVT.

This chain uses TRBV7-2 with TRBJ2-5; 7 bases match TRBD1. The CDR3 has 14 amino acids. The germline gives CDR1 SGHTA, CDR2 FQGNSA. The V gene end was trimmed by 1 base and the J gene end by 2 bases; junction bases not matched to a gene: 1. CDR3 loop: CASSLGGQQETQYF. The CDR3 DNA reads TGTGCCAGCAGCTTAGGGGGACAGCAAGAGACCCAGTACTTC.

This clone is a singleton in its sample. The V gene is TRBV10-3, the J gene TRBJ2-1; maybe TRBD2 (6 bases). The germline V gene has CDR1 ENHRY and CDR2 SYGVKD. The CDR3 has 17 amino acids. V was pared by 2 bases and J by 0 bases, with 14 bases between. The CDR3 region has the DNA TGTGCCATCAGTGAGCCAGGACTACCGAGCTCCTACAATGAGCAGTTCTTC. Its protein is CAISEPGLPSSYNEQFF.

This rearrangement joins TRBV30 to TRBJ1-2, with D maybe TRBD1 (5 bases). The V gene lost 0 bases and the J gene lost 11 bases, with 10 bases spanning the gap. Per the germline V gene, CDR1 is GTSNPN and CDR2 is SVGIG (reference sequence). CDR3 length: 11 amino acids. In DNA form, the CDR3 reads TGTGCCTGGAGTGTCCAGGGTTTATACACCTTC. Protein product: CAWSVQGLYTF.

The J gene is TRBJ1-1, the V gene TRBV9; a possible D gene is TRBD1 (5 bases). The V end was cut by 3 bases, the J end by 3 bases, with 12 bases between. Germline V CDR1 and CDR2: SGDLS, YYNGEE. This CDR3 has 14 residues. The CDR3 DNA follows: TGTGCCAGCAGCGAGCAGGGTCGGGACACTGAAGCTTTCTTT. Translated: CASSEQGRDTEAFF.